The source of this T cell receptor beta chain is a study of blood T cells in healthy people across ages. The V gene's germline CDR1 is SGHRS and CDR2 YFSETQ. CDR3 length: 16 amino acids. Of note for this clonotype: Compared with germline, one end of the junction differs, possibly owing to a read error.

For the second PCR, which ran for 7 to 11 cycles, a sample-barcoded 5' primer and a J-beta primer mix were used. TCRdb processed the 5' RACE reads anew with MiXCR; each CDR3 protein has one entry. The table lists 1,100,000 or so distinct CDR3 sequences, less than 50% of them singletons. Source material: blood. This sequence originates from a woman aged 55-69 years in good health. The chain uses TRBV5-1 and TRBJ1-4; a weak D match, TRBD1 (5 bases). For the CDR3, the DNA is TGCGCCAGTAGCTTGGGAAAACAGGAATTTAATGAAAAACTGTTTTTT. As protein: CASSLGKQEFNEKLFF.